Each of the 29 T cell receptor beta chains below was sequenced from the same sample in a study of blood T cell repertoires in COVID-19. Clones were sequenced by immunoSEQ multiplex PCR, and TCRdb holds only the in-frame ones, with some missing. This table holds some 71,000 clones, 90% found once. The sequenced sample was peripheral blood. The receptors originated from a young woman with acute or convalescent COVID-19.

The rearrangement joins TRBV6-2 or TRBV6-3 to TRBJ1-2, with 8 bases lining up with TRBD1. The CDR3 has 15 amino acids. With 4 bases clipped from V and 7 bases from J, the junction kept 11 bases outside the gene matches. Germline V gives CDR1 MNHEY, CDR2 SVGEGT. CDR3 residues: CASSSFSQGAVGYTF. In DNA form, the CDR3 reads TGTGCCAGCAGTTCCTTTTCGCAGGGGGCGGTTGGCTACACCTTC.

The chain carries TRBV7-9 and TRBJ2-3, with 12 positions matching TRBD2. Germline trimming cut 5 bases from V and 4 bases from J; bases unmatched to any gene: 7. Germline lookup yields CDR1 SEHNR and CDR2 FQNEAQ (reference sequence). The CDR3 length is 16 residues. CDR3 protein: CASSPASGGAADTQYF. The DNA of the CDR3 is TGTGCCAGCAGCCCCGCTAGCGGGGGGGCGGCAGATACGCAGTATTTT.

The chain recombines TRBV7-9 with TRBJ2-2, with D perhaps matching TRBD2 (7 bases). Germline CDR1 is SEHNR and CDR2 is FQNEAQ (reference sequence). The CDR3 runs 14 residues. Trimming took off 11 bases at V and 7 bases at J, with 20 bases between the two ends. In DNA form, the CDR3 reads TGTGCCCTCGGGGGGCGGGAGAGAAACGGGGAGCTGTTTTTT. It encodes CALGGRERNGELFF. Combining the CDR3 with reference TRBV7-9 and TRBJ2-2 gives the whole variable domain DTGVSQNPRHKITKRGQNVTFRCDPISEHNRLYWYRQTLGQGPEFLTYFQNEAQLEKSRLLSDRFSAERPKGSFSTLEIQRTEQGDSAMYLCALGGRERNGELFFGEGSRLTVL.

The chain carries TRBV4-3 and TRBJ2-1; 7 bases align to TRBD2. V shed 1 base, J shed 2 bases, and the junction held 2 bases outside the gene matches. The germline V gene encodes CDR1 LGHNA and CDR2 YSLEER. The CDR3 contains 15 residues. CDR3 coding DNA: TGCGCCAGCAGCCAAGGTGGACTAGCCTACAATGAGCAGTTCTTC. It translates to CASSQGGLAYNEQFF.

The sample holds a few counts of this clone. The chain carries TRBV13 and TRBJ1-3; TRBD1 agrees at 7 bases. The V and J ends lost 0 bases and 3 bases, in that order; junction bases with no gene match: 5. In germline, CDR1 is PRHDT, CDR2 FYEKMQ (reference sequence). CDR3 length: 16 amino acids. CDR3 protein: CASSLGGGGSGNTIYF. The CDR3 DNA reads TGTGCCAGCAGCTTAGGTGGAGGGGGCAGTGGAAACACCATATATTTT.

The gene calls are TRBV27 and TRBJ1-5; TRBD1 might be the D (5 bases). Trimming removed 5 bases from V and 4 bases from J, with 9 bases in between. The CDR3 is 13 residues long. Germline lookup yields CDR1 MNHEY and CDR2 SMNVEV (reference sequence). The CDR3 DNA sequence: TGTGCCAGCAGTCATGGGGGGAATCAGCCCCAGCATTTT. Residues: CASSHGGNQPQHF.

The rearrangement uses TRBV3-1 (or the pseudogene TRBV3-2) and TRBJ2-2, with no clear D. The length of the CDR3 is 16 residues. V lost 2 bases, J lost 5 bases, and 15 bases lay in between. Germline CDR1 and CDR2: LGHDT and YNNKEL (reference sequence). CDR3 coding DNA: TGTGCCAGCAGCCAAAGAAGAGCTTTCGGGACCGGGGAGCTGTTTTTT. This sequence encodes CASSQRRAFGTGELFF.

CDR3 sequence (DNA): TGTGCCAGCAGCTCTTTCTTGGAGACCCAGTACTTC. Translating gives CASSSFLETQYF. The rearrangement joins TRBV5-6 to TRBJ2-5; no clear D gene. The V gene's germline CDR1 is SGHDT and CDR2 YYEEEE. CDR3 length: 12 residues. V was shortened by 3 bases and J by 5 bases, with 8 bases between the two germline ends.

The chain carries TRBV7-9 and TRBJ1-3, with D tentatively TRBD1 (5 bases). Germline V gives CDR1 SEHNR, CDR2 FQNEAQ (reference sequence). The CDR3 has 14 amino acids. V shed 2 bases and J shed 2 bases, with 7 bases lying between them. This CDR3 reads CASSLRGAGNTIYF. CDR3 sequence (DNA): TGTGCCAGCAGCTTACGGGGGGCTGGAAACACCATATATTTT.

The chain uses TRBV2 and TRBJ2-5, with 7 bases matching TRBD1. This CDR3 has 15 residues. After removal of 0 bases from V and 9 bases from J, the junction contained 10 bases not matched to a gene. Germline V CDR1 and CDR2: SNHLY, FYNNEI. CDR3 in amino acids: CASSEAMRQGMAQYF. CDR3 in DNA: TGTGCCAGCAGTGAAGCTATGCGACAGGGTATGGCCCAGTACTTC.

This clone is a singleton in its sample. The chain is built from TRBV2 and TRBJ2-3, with D possibly TRBD2 on 5 matching bases. V shed 6 bases and J shed 3 bases, with 7 bases lying between them. The CDR3 is 12 amino acids. Germline values: CDR1 SNHLY, CDR2 FYNNEI. The CDR3: CASSGMTDTQYF. The CDR3 bases are TGTGCCAGCAGCGGGATGACAGATACGCAGTATTTT. Together with reference TRBV2 and TRBJ2-3, the CDR3 gives the full variable domain: EPEVTQTPSHQVTQMGQEVILRCVPISNHLYFYWYRQILGQKVEFLVSFYNNEISEKSEIFDDQFSVERPDGSNFTLKIRSTKLEDSAMYFCASSGMTDTQYFGPGTRLTVL.

The rearrangement uses TRBV4-1 and TRBJ2-2; TRBD2 is a possible D gene (6 bases). CDR1 and CDR2 (germline): MGHRA, YSYEKL. V was trimmed by 3 bases and J by 6 bases, leaving 26 bases between them. CDR3 length: 19 residues. CDR3 DNA: TGCGCCAGCAGCCAGGCCGGGAGCTACTTTTCTCCTTCGTCCGGGGAGCTGTTTTTT. This translates into CASSQAGSYFSPSSGELFF.

In this sample, this clone turned up once. V and J are TRBV9 and TRBJ2-3; 10 bases map to TRBD2. There are 16 residues in the CDR3. Germline V CDR1 and CDR2: SGDLS, YYNGEE. The V and J ends lost 0 bases and 3 bases, in that order; junction bases with no gene match: 4. CDR3 nucleotides: TGTGCCAGCAGCGTAGCTAGCGGGAGCCTTACAGATACGCAGTATTTT. Protein product: CASSVASGSLTDTQYF.

The chain employs TRBV10-3 and TRBJ1-1; TRBD1 is a possible D gene (6 bases). The ends were cut back, 6 bases at V and 6 bases at J, with 17 bases in the middle. Germline loops: CDR1 ENHRY, CDR2 SYGVKD. This CDR3 region has 14 residues. The CDR3 sequence: CAIRAGGRVAEAFF. CDR3 bases: TGTGCCATCAGGGCGGGGGGGCGCGTCGCTGAAGCTTTCTTT.

CDR3 sequence (DNA): TGTGCCAGCAGTCACGGGATCAGCGATCCGGGTACGCAGTATTTT. This sequence encodes CASSHGISDPGTQYF. V and J are TRBV7-9 and TRBJ2-3; possibly TRBD2 for D (5 bases). Germline V gives CDR1 SEHNR, CDR2 FQNEAQ (reference sequence). V shed 6 bases and J shed 8 bases, with 21 bases lying between them. This CDR3 is 15 amino acids long.

A note on this clone: This clone may be a read error of a much larger clone one base away. The chain recombines TRBV28 with TRBJ1-5; 9 nucleotides line up with TRBD1. Germline CDR1 and CDR2: MDHEN and SYDVKM. The CDR3 loop spans 15 amino acids. The DNA of the CDR3 is TGTGCCAGCAGTTCTTCCGGGACAGGGTATCAGTCCCAGCATTTT. Translated: CASSSSGTGYQSQHF.

The CDR3 protein is CAWSLWGDTEAFF. DNA of the CDR3: TGTGCCTGGAGTCTTTGGGGGGACACTGAAGCTTTCTTT. This chain joins TRBV30 and TRBJ1-1, with a tentative D call TRBD1 (5 bases). The V gene lost 2 bases and the J gene lost 3 bases, with 10 bases spanning the gap. CDR3 size: 13 residues. CDR1 is GTSNPN and CDR2 is SVGIG in the germline V gene (reference sequence).

The chain has TRBV6-5 and TRBJ1-1, with a tentative D call TRBD1 (5 bases). The V gene lost 6 bases and the J gene lost 0 bases, with 8 bases spanning the gap. Germline values: CDR1 MNHEY, CDR2 SVGAGI. The CDR3 is 13 amino acids. In nucleotides, the CDR3 is TGTGCCAGCAGAACAGGAATGAACACTGAAGCTTTCTTT. Amino acid sequence: CASRTGMNTEAFF.

The chain combines TRBV11-2 with TRBJ1-2; the D gene is possibly TRBD1 (6 bases). This CDR3 is built from 14 residues. Germline V gene data show CDR1 as SGHAT and CDR2 as FQNNGV. Between the trimmed V and J ends, which lost 3 bases and 4 bases, there was a span of 12 bases. This chain's CDR3 is CASSLTRQVYGYTF. CDR3 bases: TGTGCCAGCAGCTTGACGAGACAGGTCTATGGCTACACCTTC.

This rearrangement joins TRBV5-5 to TRBJ1-2; D remains unclear. This CDR3 spans 13 amino acids. Germline-derived CDR1 and CDR2 are SGHKS and YYEKEE (reference sequence). Trimming shortened V by 0 bases and J by 4 bases, and 7 bases separated the two germline ends. The CDR3 region is CASSLGGGYGYTF. The CDR3 DNA follows: TGTGCCAGCAGCTTGGGGGGAGGCTATGGCTACACCTTC.

The J gene is TRBJ2-1, the V gene TRBV7-2; TRBD2 is a possible D gene (6 bases). Germline CDR1 reads SGHTA; CDR2 reads FQGNSA. The V gene lost 5 bases and the J gene lost 2 bases, with 10 bases spanning the gap. This CDR3 has 14 residues. The CDR3 nucleotides are TGTGCCAGCAGCGCGGGACTCACCTACAATGAGCAGTTCTTC. Its protein is CASSAGLTYNEQFF. Full variable domain (outside the CDR3, taken from reference TRBV7-2 and TRBJ2-1): GAGVSQSPSNKVTEKGKDVELRCDPISGHTALYWYRQSLGQGLEFLIYFQGNSAPDKSGLPSDRFSAERTGGSVSTLTIQRTQQEDSAVYLCASSAGLTYNEQFFGPGTRLTVL.

The rearrangement links TRBV2 to TRBJ1-5, with D perhaps TRBD1 (5 bases). V lost 2 bases, J lost 7 bases, and 12 bases lay in between. Per germline, CDR1 SNHLY and CDR2 FYNNEI. This CDR3 has 14 amino acids. In DNA form, the CDR3 reads TGTGCCAGCAGTGAATTAATGGAGGGGCAGCCCCAGCATTTT. Residues: CASSELMEGQPQHF.

This rearrangement joins TRBV27 to TRBJ1-1, with TRBD1 matching over 7 bases. V was clipped by 3 bases and J by 3 bases; unmatched bases: 4. The CDR3 loop spans 14 amino acids. CDR1 and CDR2 (germline): MNHEY, SMNVEV (reference sequence). In DNA, the CDR3 is TGTGCCAGCAGTTTTGACAGGGAATACACTGAAGCTTTCTTT. It translates to CASSFDREYTEAFF.

The gene calls are TRBV6-5 and TRBJ2-7; a weak D match, TRBD2 (6 bases). Looked up from germline, CDR1 is MNHEY and CDR2 is SVGAGI. This CDR3 is 14 amino acids long. The V end lost 5 bases, the J end lost 6 bases, and 17 bases lay between the germline ends. Here the CDR3 reads CASSNRGPAGEQYF. The CDR3 nucleotides are TGTGCCAGCAGTAATCGAGGCCCAGCGGGCGAGCAGTACTTC.

The chain has TRBV5-6 and TRBJ1-1, with TRBD1 as a possible D gene (5 bases). CDR3 length: 15 amino acids. V shed 5 bases and J shed 4 bases, with 18 bases lying between them. Germline V CDR1 and CDR2: SGHDT, YYEEEE. DNA for the CDR3: TGTGCCAGCAGAATGGGGGGGAAGTACGGCACTGAAGCTTTCTTT. It is translated as CASRMGGKYGTEAFF.

The chain uses TRBV28 and TRBJ2-4, with 11 positions matching TRBD2. V lost 0 bases and J lost 0; bases outside the gene matches: 7. The germline CDR1 and CDR2 sequences are MDHEN and SYDVKM. The CDR3 has 19 amino acids. CDR3 DNA sequence: TGTGCCAGCAGTTTATGGCTAGCGGGGGGCACCTTAGCCAAAAACATTCAGTACTTC. This sequence encodes CASSLWLAGGTLAKNIQYF. Filled out from reference TRBV28 and TRBJ2-4, the complete variable domain reads DVKVTQSSRYLVKRTGEKVFLECVQDMDHENMFWYRQDPGLGLRLIYFSYDVKMKEKGDIPEGYSVSREKKERFSLILESASTNQTSMYLCASSLWLAGGTLAKNIQYFGAGTRLSVL.

A single count supports this clone. V and J are TRBV15 and TRBJ1-4; D remains unclear. The CDR3 is made up of 14 amino acids. The V and J ends lost 0 bases and 10 bases respectively, with 12 bases between them. Germline CDR1 and CDR2: LNHNV and YYDKDF (reference sequence). Here the CDR3 DNA reads TGTGCCACCAGCAGAGACAGCGGGTCGGGAAAACTGTTTTTT. This codes for CATSRDSGSGKLFF.

The rearrangement joins TRBV9 to TRBJ2-1, with 9 nucleotides matching TRBD2. The V segment lost 0 bases and the J segment 4 bases; nucleotides outside the gene matches: 5. The length of the CDR3 is 16 residues. Germline V lookup: CDR1 SGDLS, CDR2 YYNGEE. The CDR3 DNA reads TGTGCCAGCAGCGTAGGATCTAGCGGGGCATACAATGAGCAGTTCTTC. Amino acid sequence: CASSVGSSGAYNEQFF.

The chain has TRBV4-3 and TRBJ2-7; D is possibly TRBD1 (5 bases). The germline V and J ends were trimmed by 4 bases and 1 base, with 20 bases remaining between them. Germline CDR1 LGHNA, CDR2 YSLEER. The CDR3 consists of 17 residues. DNA of the CDR3: TGCGCCAGCAGCCTGGGCCCCCGGCCAGGGCAATCCTACGAGCAGTACTTC. Amino acids: CASSLGPRPGQSYEQYF.